This TCR beta chain was recovered during a study of CD8+CD57+ T cells in acquired aplastic anemia. Study summary: Quantities of DNA derived from sorted CD4+ and CD8+ cells averaged 3.2 ug. An average of about 10.8 million reads for CD4+ cells was obtained from healthy donors. Regarding the study as a whole: Roughly 30 CD8+ CDR3 sequences occurred in both the patients and the controls. Controls and patients did not differ significantly in CD8+ Simpson's diversity.

Both TCR beta VDJ combination and CDR3 sequence profiling were carried out. Genomic DNA was the template for this profiling. TCRdb recomputed calls from the reads with MiXCR, one row per CDR3 protein. Of about 200,000 distinct CDR3 sequences detected, roughly 35% appear once; the ten largest clones hold approximately 1.2%. The CDR3 is 15 residues long. Germline lookup yields CDR1 SGHRS and CDR2 YFSETQ. Trimming pared 1 base from V and 5 bases from J, leaving 15 bases between. Note on this clonotype: Its antigen is not known.

The V and J genes are TRBV5-1 and TRBJ2-5; D gene ambiguous. The source is a human donor in good health, serving as a control. Sequenced input: sorted CD4+, CD8+, or CD8+CD57+ T cells (not recorded which) from PBMCs. This CDR3 is CASSLLAGVSETQYF. The CDR3 bases are TGCGCCAGCAGCTTGTTAGCTGGCGTCTCCGAGACCCAGTACTTC.